A single sample gave rise to the 15 T cell receptor beta chains below, sequenced in a study of PD-L1 blockade in urothelial cancer. The time point is: peripheral blood 6 weeks after treatment start. Profiling relied on immunoSEQ multiplex PCR, and the TCRdb table lists in-frame clones only, not all of them. This sample has 25,000 to 35,000 clones, with around three quarters found just once. Specimen: PBMCs, collected around atezolizumab (anti-PD-L1) treatment. The source of these receptors is a man aged 70 or older with urothelial cancer.

V is TRBV18 and J is TRBJ1-2; 10 bases line up with TRBD1. Germline V lookup: CDR1 KGHSH, CDR2 LQKENI. Unmatched junction bases numbered 5, after V lost 2 bases and J lost 8 bases. The length of the CDR3 is 14 residues. The CDR3 bases are TGTGCCAGCTCACCAGACAGGGGGCCGGGGGGCTACACCTTC. It codes for CASSPDRGPGGYTF. Variable domain in full (rest from reference TRBV18 and TRBJ1-2): NAGVMQNPRHLVRRRGQEARLRCSPMKGHSHVYWYRQLPEEGLKFMVYLQKENIIDESGMPKERFSAEFPKEGPSILRIQQVVRGDSAAYFCASSPDRGPGGYTFGSGTRLTVV.

This chain uses TRBV28 with TRBJ2-4; 8 bases agree with TRBD1. CDR3 length: 14 residues. Germline assignment: CDR1 MDHEN and CDR2 SYDVKM. The ends lost 6 bases at V and 6 bases at J; junction bases unmatched: 7. The CDR3 here is CASRQTGEPNIQYF. The CDR3 DNA reads as TGTGCCAGCAGACAGACAGGGGAGCCAAACATTCAGTACTTC.

The rearrangement links TRBV19 to TRBJ2-2; D is possibly TRBD1 (7 bases). Germline V lookup: CDR1 LNHDA, CDR2 SQIVND (reference sequence). This CDR3 is built from 14 residues. V was shortened by 4 bases and J by 5 bases, with 11 bases between the two germline ends. The CDR3 sequence: CASSTRGETGELFF. The CDR3 DNA follows: TGTGCCAGTAGTACCAGGGGGGAAACCGGGGAGCTGTTTTTT.

This chain joins TRBV11-3 and TRBJ2-3; 13 nucleotides line up with TRBD2. CDR1 is SGHNT, CDR2 YENEEA, per germline. The CDR3 totals 18 residues. V was pared by 2 bases and J by 2 bases, with 7 bases of the junction left unmatched. The CDR3 spells CASSLKILAGGTTDTQYF. In nucleotides, the CDR3 is TGTGCCAGCAGCTTAAAAATACTAGCGGGAGGGACCACAGATACGCAGTATTTT. The full variable domain, rest sourced from reference TRBV11-3 and TRBJ2-3, is EAGVVQSPRYKIIEKKQPVAFWCNPISGHNTLYWYLQNLGQGPELLIRYENEEAVDDSQLPKDRFSAERLKGVDSTLKIQPAELGDSAVYLCASSLKILAGGTTDTQYFGPGTRLTVL.

The V and J genes are TRBV6-1 and TRBJ1-1; 7 bases agree with TRBD1. This CDR3 spans 14 amino acids. After removal of 2 bases from V and 8 bases from J, the junction contained 8 bases not matched to a gene. From germline, CDR1 is MNHNS and CDR2 SASEGT. The CDR3 region has the DNA TGTGCCAGCAGTGAAAGGGGACAGATAAGCGAAGCTTTCTTT. Translation gives CASSERGQISEAFF.

The rearrangement links TRBV10-3 to TRBJ1-2; 8 bases align to TRBD1. The CDR3 runs to 16 residues. Germline V gives CDR1 ENHRY, CDR2 SYGVKD. Trimming took 2 bases from V and 4 from J; bases not matched to a gene: 9. The CDR3 DNA sequence: TGTGCCATCAGTGAGGCTAGACAGGGGCTTGGCTATGGCTACACCTTC. It specifies CAISEARQGLGYGYTF.

The CDR3 DNA reads as TGTGCCAGCAGTGAATCGGGACAGGATAGACTGTTTTTT. Translating gives CASSESGQDRLFF. The rearrangement uses TRBV6-1 and TRBJ1-4; 8 bases match TRBD1. The CDR3 runs 13 residues. With 2 bases clipped from V and 13 bases from J, the junction kept 6 bases outside the gene matches. Germline V gene data show CDR1 as MNHNS and CDR2 as SASEGT.

This clone was counted a single time. This chain uses TRBV18 with TRBJ2-4; 7 bases agree with TRBD2. This CDR3 is 17 amino acids long. J was trimmed by 8 bases and V by 2 bases; bases with no gene match: 15. Germline CDR1 and CDR2: KGHSH and LQKENI. The CDR3 spells CASSPELSRELTDIQYF. The CDR3 DNA follows: TGTGCCAGCTCACCAGAATTGTCGCGGGAGTTAACGGACATTCAGTACTTC.

The chain joins TRBV2 to TRBJ1-1; a possible D gene is TRBD1 (5 bases). CDR1 is SNHLY and CDR2 is FYNNEI in the germline V gene. The CDR3 runs 14 residues. V dropped 4 bases and J dropped 2 bases, with 11 bases sitting between them. The chain's CDR3 is CASSAWQGNTEAFF. CDR3 in DNA: TGTGCCAGCAGTGCATGGCAGGGTAACACTGAAGCTTTCTTT.

V and J are TRBV7-2 and TRBJ1-4; TRBD1 might be the D (5 bases). This CDR3 spans 14 amino acids. Germline values: CDR1 SGHTA, CDR2 FQGNSA. V lost 6 bases, J lost 7 bases, and 15 bases lay in between. The CDR3 here is CASRQGLRSEKLFF. The DNA of the CDR3 is TGTGCCAGCAGGCAGGGATTAAGAAGTGAAAAACTGTTTTTT.

This clone was counted a single time. The chain combines TRBV7-6 with TRBJ2-3, with TRBD2 matching over 9 bases. The V gene's germline CDR1 is SGHVS and CDR2 FNYEAQ. The V gene end was trimmed by 4 bases and the J gene end by 1 base; junction bases not matched to a gene: 3. The CDR3 is 15 amino acids. The CDR3: CASSSASGGTDTQYF. For the CDR3, the DNA is TGTGCCAGCAGCTCCGCTAGCGGGGGCACAGATACGCAGTATTTT.

This chain links TRBV9 with TRBJ2-7; 7 bases are shared with TRBD1. The J segment lost 2 bases and the V segment lost 3 bases, leaving 5 bases of the junction unmatched. Germline V gene sequence: CDR1 SGDLS, CDR2 YYNGEE. CDR3 size: 14 residues. CDR3 in amino acids: CASSDRDSPYEQYF. CDR3 DNA: TGTGCCAGCAGCGACCGGGACAGTCCCTACGAGCAGTACTTC.

The rearrangement joins TRBV7-9 to TRBJ1-4, with a possible D match to TRBD1 (6 bases). Trimming left V 5 bases short and J 4 bases short, with 11 bases between. The germline V gene has CDR1 SEHNR and CDR2 FQNEAQ (reference sequence). The length of the CDR3 is 14 residues. CDR3 protein: CASSPGQLNEKLFF. The CDR3 bases are TGTGCCAGCAGCCCCGGACAGCTTAATGAAAAACTGTTTTTT.

This chain connects TRBV10-2 to TRBJ1-4; perhaps TRBD1 as D (5 bases). The CDR3 is made up of 14 amino acids. CDR1 and CDR2 from the germline V gene are WSHSY and SAAADI. V lost 3 bases and J 7 bases, leaving 12 bases between the germline ends. CDR3 protein: CASSEAGSGEKLFF. The CDR3 nucleotides are TGCGCCAGCAGTGAAGCAGGGTCGGGTGAAAAACTGTTTTTT.

This chain joins TRBV29-1 and TRBJ2-1; 9 bases align to TRBD1. The CDR3 has 16 amino acids. From germline, CDR1 is SQVTM and CDR2 ANQGSEA. The junction had 4 bases not matched to a gene; V was cut back by 0 bases and J by 1 base. The CDR3 nucleotides read TGCAGCGTTGAAGAAGGGACAGGGCGATCCTACAATGAGCAGTTCTTC. Translated: CSVEEGTGRSYNEQFF.